The clone carrying this TCR beta chain was detected many times. Its antigen is undetermined. The CDR3 length is 12 residues. Looked up from germline, CDR1 is MRHNA and CDR2 is SNTAGT. V dropped 2 bases and J dropped 2 bases, with 4 bases sitting between them. The sample is drawn from a study of T-cell memory formation after mild COVID-19. Overall study: Across donors, TCR clusters were largely donor specific.

5'RACE, which relied on constant-segment primers, yielded TCR alpha and TCR beta cDNA libraries carrying sample barcodes and UMIs. MiXCR, applied by TCRdb to the 5' RACE reads, yields one record per CDR3 protein. The sample shows hundreds of thousands of distinct CDR3 sequences, roughly 15% of them seen only once. General study results and limits: The appearance of some responding clones in pre-infection memory suggested that cross-reactive memory joined.

Sequenced sample: PBMCs or a T cell subset sorted from them (not recorded which). This clonotype was sampled from a man aged 18-30 years who had mild COVID-19 (a few samples of this study predate the infection). Cell type and time point are not known. This chain links TRBV6-4 with TRBJ2-7; the D is unclear. This chain's CDR3 is CASSDGTYEQYV. CDR3 DNA: TGTGCCAGCAGTGACGGGACCTACGAGCAGTACGTC.